This T cell receptor beta chain was sequenced for a study of cytomegalovirus exposure and HLA in healthy donors. Germline V gene data show CDR1 as MGHRA and CDR2 as YSYEKL. The CDR3 is 15 residues long. With 7 bases removed from V and 4 bases from J, the gap between germline ends came to 18 bases. General study results and limits: Cytomegalovirus status was reportedly diagnosed by the classifier with high specificity and sensitivity. Some V segments, including TRBV6-2 and TRBV6-3, were excluded as indistinguishable.

Worth noting for this clone: What it binds is not known.

The PCR made use of 60 Vbeta and 13 Jbeta primers. Sequencing was performed with immunoSEQ multiplex PCR; in TCRdb, only in-frame clones are kept and a portion is missing. In the table there are 310,000 or so clones, roughly 89% of which are singletons. This chain links TRBV4-1 with TRBJ2-3; TRBD2 is a possible D gene (7 bases). The TCR was taken from a woman aged 18-35 years in good health and CMV-seronegative. Material: PBMCs. Here the CDR3 reads CASKWGGPSSDTQYF. CDR3 coding DNA: TGCGCCAGCAAATGGGGGGGGCCCTCGTCAGATACGCAGTATTTT.